This T cell receptor (beta chain) comes out of a study of blood T cell repertoires in COVID-19. Study as a whole: Italy, Spain and the United States were the sources of the convalescent and acute COVID-19 samples. PBMCs, B-cell-depleted T cells, or T cells provided the cDNA or gDNA that made up the material.

Germline V lookup: CDR1 SGHTA, CDR2 FQGNSA. The CDR3 sequence is 15 residues long. The V segment lost 5 bases and the J segment 2 bases; nucleotides outside the gene matches: 4. Original handling: How many nucleated cells were present was estimated from reference gene primer amplification. The table came from immunoSEQ multiplex PCR; TCRdb's copy has only in-frame clones and leaves some out. Clonal size and the V and J genes are those of that table, whereas D and trimming came from the DNA. The sample contains 400,000 to 450,000 clones, around nine tenths of which appear only once. The sequence was collected from a young man with COVID-19, enrolled during active disease. Sample: peripheral blood. The chain carries TRBV7-2 and TRBJ2-1, with 9 bases aligning to TRBD2. The CDR3 DNA reads as TGTGCCAGCAGCATGATAGCGGGAGCCTACAATGAGCAGTTCTTC. Translated, it gives CASSMIAGAYNEQFF. Variable domain in full (rest from reference TRBV7-2 and TRBJ2-1): GAGVSQSPSNKVTEKGKDVELRCDPISGHTALYWYRQSLGQGLEFLIYFQGNSAPDKSGLPSDRFSAERTGGSVSTLTIQRTQQEDSAVYLCASSMIAGAYNEQFFGPGTRLTVL.